This TCR beta chain derives from a study of neurological immune-mediated disorders. Points from the study as a whole: TCR clonal expansion peaked in HTLV-1-associated myelopathy patients and was lowest in multiple sclerosis patients. None of the features examined (clinical or MRI) was associated with the multiple sclerosis repertoire cluster.

TCRdb passed the 5' RACE reads through MiXCR, listing each CDR3 protein once. The repertoire has nearly 60,000 distinct CDR3 sequences, 3% to 4% of them found once; the top ten carry about 7.1%. The CDR3 runs 12 residues. The V gene's germline CDR1 is SQVTM and CDR2 ANQGSEA. V was trimmed by 2 bases and J by 4 bases, leaving 8 bases between them. This clonotype was counted at least ten times. The target antigen is unknown. Source material: PBMCs. The rearrangement uses TRBV29-1 and TRBJ1-2; D not certain. This receptor was identified in a woman aged 55-69 years with multiple sclerosis. DNA of the CDR3: TGCAGCGTTGAAAGGACTTTCTATGGCTACACCTTC. Its translation is CSVERTFYGYTF.